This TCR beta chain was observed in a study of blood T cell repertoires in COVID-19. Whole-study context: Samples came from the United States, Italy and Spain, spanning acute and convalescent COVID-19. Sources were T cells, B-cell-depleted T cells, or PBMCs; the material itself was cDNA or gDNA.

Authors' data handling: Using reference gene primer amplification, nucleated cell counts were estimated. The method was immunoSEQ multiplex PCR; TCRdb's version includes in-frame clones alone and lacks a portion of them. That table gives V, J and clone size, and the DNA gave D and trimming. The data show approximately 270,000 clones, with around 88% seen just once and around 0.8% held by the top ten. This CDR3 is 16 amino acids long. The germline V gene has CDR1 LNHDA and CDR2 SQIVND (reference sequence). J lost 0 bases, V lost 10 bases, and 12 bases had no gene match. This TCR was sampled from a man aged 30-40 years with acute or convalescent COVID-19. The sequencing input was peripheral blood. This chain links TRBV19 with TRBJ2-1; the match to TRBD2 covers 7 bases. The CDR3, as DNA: TGTGCCACCAAATTTGATGCTAGCGGCTCCTACAATGAGCAGTTCTTC. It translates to CATKFDASGSYNEQFF.